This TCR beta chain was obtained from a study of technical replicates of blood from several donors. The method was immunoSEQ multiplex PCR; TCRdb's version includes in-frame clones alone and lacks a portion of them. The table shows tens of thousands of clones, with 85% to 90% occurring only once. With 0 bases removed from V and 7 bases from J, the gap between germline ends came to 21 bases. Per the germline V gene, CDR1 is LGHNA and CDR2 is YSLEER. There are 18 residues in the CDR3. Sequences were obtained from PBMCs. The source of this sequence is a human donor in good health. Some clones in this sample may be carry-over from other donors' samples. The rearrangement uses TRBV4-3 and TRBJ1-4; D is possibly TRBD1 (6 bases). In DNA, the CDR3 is TGCGCCAGCAGCCAAGATTTCCGGGTCGAGCAGGGGCCTGAAAAACTGTTTTTT. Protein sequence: CASSQDFRVEQGPEKLFF.